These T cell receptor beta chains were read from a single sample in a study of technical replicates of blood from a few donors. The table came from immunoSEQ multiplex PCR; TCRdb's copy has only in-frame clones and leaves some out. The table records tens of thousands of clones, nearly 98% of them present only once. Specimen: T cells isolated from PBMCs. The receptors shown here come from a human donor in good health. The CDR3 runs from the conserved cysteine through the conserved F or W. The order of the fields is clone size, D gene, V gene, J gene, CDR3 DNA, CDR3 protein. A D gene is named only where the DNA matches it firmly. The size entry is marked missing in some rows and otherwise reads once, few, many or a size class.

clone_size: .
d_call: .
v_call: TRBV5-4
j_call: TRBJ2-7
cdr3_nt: TGTGCCAGCAGCTTGAGAGGCAAAGGCTACGAGCAGTACTTC
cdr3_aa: CASSLRGKGYEQYF

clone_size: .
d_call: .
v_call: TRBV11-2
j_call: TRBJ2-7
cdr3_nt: TGTGCCAGCAGCACCAGTACAGGGAGCTCCTACGAGCAGTACTTC
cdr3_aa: CASSTSTGSSYEQYF

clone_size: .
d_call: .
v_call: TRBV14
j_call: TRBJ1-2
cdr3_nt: TGTGCCAGCAGCCAAGATACAGGGAGGGGCTATGGCTACACCTTC
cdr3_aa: CASSQDTGRGYGYTF

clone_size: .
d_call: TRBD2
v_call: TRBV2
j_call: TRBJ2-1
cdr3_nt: TGTGCCAGCGTCCTAGCGGGAGGAGGTCCCGAAGAGCAGTTCTTC
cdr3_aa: CASVLAGGGPEEQFF

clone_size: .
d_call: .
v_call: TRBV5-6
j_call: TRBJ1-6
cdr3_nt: TGTGCCAGCAGCTTGCATCAGGTATCACCCCTCCACTTT
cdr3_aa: CASSLHQVSPLHF

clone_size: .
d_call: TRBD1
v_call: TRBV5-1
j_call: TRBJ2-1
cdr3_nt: TGCGCCAGCAGCGCGGACAGGGACGTTGAGCAGTTCTTC
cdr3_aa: CASSADRDVEQFF

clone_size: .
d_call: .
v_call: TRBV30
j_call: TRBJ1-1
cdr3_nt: TGTGCCTGGAGTGTATCCAGCACTGAAGCTTTCTTT
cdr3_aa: CAWSVSSTEAFF

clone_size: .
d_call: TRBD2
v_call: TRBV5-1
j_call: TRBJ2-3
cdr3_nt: TGCGCCAGCACCCTGACTAGCGGGGAGACGCAGTATTTT
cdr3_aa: CASTLTSGETQYF

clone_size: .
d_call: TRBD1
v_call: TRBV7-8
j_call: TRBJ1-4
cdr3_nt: TGTGCCAGCAGCGCTTCCGGGACAGCTAATGAAAAACTGTTTTTT
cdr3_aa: CASSASGTANEKLFF

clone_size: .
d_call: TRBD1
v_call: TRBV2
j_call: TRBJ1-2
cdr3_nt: TGTGCCGCAGGCGGGGACAGGGGGTACACCTTC
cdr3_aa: CAAGGDRGYTF

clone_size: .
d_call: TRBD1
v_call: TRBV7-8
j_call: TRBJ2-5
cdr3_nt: TGTGCCAGCAGCTTATTGGAACAGGGGGAGACCCAGTACTTC
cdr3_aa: CASSLLEQGETQYF

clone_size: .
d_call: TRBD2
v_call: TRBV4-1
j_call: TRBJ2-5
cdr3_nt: TGCGCCAGCAGCCCATCCCTGATTAGCGGGTATTCCGAGACCCAGTACTTC
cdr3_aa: CASSPSLISGYSETQYF

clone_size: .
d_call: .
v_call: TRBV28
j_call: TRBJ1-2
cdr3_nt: TGTGCCAGCACAGGGTCTAACTATGGCTACACCTTC
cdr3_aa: CASTGSNYGYTF

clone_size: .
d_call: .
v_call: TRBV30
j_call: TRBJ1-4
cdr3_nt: TGTGCCTGGAGTGTACAAGGGGCCGAAAAACTGTTTTTT
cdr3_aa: CAWSVQGAEKLFF

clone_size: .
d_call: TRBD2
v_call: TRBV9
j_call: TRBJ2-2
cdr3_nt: TGTGCCAGCAGCGTTACTAGCGGACTCACCGGGGAGCTGTTTTTT
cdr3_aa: CASSVTSGLTGELFF

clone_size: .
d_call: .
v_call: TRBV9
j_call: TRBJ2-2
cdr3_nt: TGTGCCAGCAGCGTAGCCCTCAACACCGGGGAGCTGTTTTTT
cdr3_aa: CASSVALNTGELFF

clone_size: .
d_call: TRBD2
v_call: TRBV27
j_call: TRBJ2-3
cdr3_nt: TGTGCCAGCAAAGAGGCTAGCGGGGTTAGCACAGATACGCAGTATTTT
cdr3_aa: CASKEASGVSTDTQYF

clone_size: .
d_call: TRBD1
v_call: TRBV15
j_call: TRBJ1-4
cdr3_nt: TGTGCCACCAGCAGGGGAGGACAGGGGGGGAATGAAAAACTGTTTTTT
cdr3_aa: CATSRGGQGGNEKLFF

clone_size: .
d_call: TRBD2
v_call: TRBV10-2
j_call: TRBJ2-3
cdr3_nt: TGCGCCAGCACGTTTAGCGGGTATGGGGATACGCAGTATTTT
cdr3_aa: CASTFSGYGDTQYF

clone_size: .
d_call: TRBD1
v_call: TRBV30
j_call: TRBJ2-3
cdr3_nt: TGTGCCTGGAGCCCGACGACAGGGGATACGCAGTATTTT
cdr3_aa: CAWSPTTGDTQYF

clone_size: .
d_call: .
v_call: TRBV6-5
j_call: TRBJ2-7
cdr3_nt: TGTGCCAGCAGTTACTCGAGGTACGAGCAGTACTTC
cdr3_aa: CASSYSRYEQYF

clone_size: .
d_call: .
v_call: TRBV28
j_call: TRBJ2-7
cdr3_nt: TGTGCCAGCAGTTCCACCACGACAGCCGAGCAGTACTTC
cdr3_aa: CASSSTTTAEQYF

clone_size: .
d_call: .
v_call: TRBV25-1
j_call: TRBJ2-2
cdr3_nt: TGTGCCAGCAGCCCGATTATCAGGACCGGGGAGCTGTTTTTT
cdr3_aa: CASSPIIRTGELFF

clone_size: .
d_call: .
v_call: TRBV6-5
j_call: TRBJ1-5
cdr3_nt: TGTGCCACCGCGACGGGATATAGCAATCAGCCCCAGCATTTT
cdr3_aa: CATATGYSNQPQHF

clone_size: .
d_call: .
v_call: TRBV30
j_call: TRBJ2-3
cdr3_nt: TGTGCCTGTCGGACAGCATCTAGCACAGATACGCAGTATTTT
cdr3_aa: CACRTASSTDTQYF

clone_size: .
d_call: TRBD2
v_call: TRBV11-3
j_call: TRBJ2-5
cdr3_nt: TGTGCCAGCAGCTCCCCGCCTAGCGGGGAAGAGACCCAGTACTTC
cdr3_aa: CASSSPPSGEETQYF

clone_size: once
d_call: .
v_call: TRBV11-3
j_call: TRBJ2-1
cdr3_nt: TGTGCCAGCAGCCCTCTCAGCGGGGAGCAGTTCTTC
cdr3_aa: CASSPLSGEQFF

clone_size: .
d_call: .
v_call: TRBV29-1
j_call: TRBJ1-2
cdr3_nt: TGCAGCGTTCCCCAGACGGAACCGGGGAACTATGGCTACACCTTC
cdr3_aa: CSVPQTEPGNYGYTF

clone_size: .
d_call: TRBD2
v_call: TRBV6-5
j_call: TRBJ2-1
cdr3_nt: TGTGCCAGCAGTTACTCCTCCGGGACTAACTACAATGAGCAGTTCTTC
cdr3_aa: CASSYSSGTNYNEQFF

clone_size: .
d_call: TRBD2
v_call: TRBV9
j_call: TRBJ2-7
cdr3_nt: TGTGCCAGCAGCGTAGGAGGACTAGCGTACGAGCAGTACTTC
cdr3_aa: CASSVGGLAYEQYF

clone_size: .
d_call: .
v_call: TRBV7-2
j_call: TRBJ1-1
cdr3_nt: TGTGCCAGCGACGCAGGCCGTGAAGCTTTCTTT
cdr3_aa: CASDAGREAFF

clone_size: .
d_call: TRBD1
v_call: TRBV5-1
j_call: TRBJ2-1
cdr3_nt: TGCGCCAGCAGCTTGGAGGGGGCGAATGAGCAGTTCTTC
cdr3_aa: CASSLEGANEQFF

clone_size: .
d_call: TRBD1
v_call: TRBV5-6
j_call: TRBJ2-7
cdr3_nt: TGTGCCAGCAGGTTCCGGGACAGTTACTACGAGCAGTACTTC
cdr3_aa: CASRFRDSYYEQYF

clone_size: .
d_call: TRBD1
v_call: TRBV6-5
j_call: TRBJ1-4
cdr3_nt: TGTGCCAGCAGTTATCTACCGGGACAGGGAAGCGAAAAACTGTTTTTT
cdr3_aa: CASSYLPGQGSEKLFF

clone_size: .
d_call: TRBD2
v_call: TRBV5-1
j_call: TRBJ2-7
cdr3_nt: TGCGCCAGCAGCCCCGGACTAGCGGGATCCTACGAGCAGTACTTC
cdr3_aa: CASSPGLAGSYEQYF

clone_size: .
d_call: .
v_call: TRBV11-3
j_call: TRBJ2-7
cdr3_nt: TGTGCCAGCAGCTTAGGCTCATCCTGGGGCAGGGTCGTCTACGAGCAGTACTTC
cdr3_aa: CASSLGSSWGRVVYEQYF

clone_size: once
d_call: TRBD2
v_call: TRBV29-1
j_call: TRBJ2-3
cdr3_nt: TGCAGCGACAGTCGGGGACTAGCGGGACCGAAGAGCACAGATACGCAGTATTTT
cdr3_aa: CSDSRGLAGPKSTDTQYF

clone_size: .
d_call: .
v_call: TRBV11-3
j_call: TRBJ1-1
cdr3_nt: TGTGCCAGCAGCCTTCACCACTCCACTGAAGCTTTCTTT
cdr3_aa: CASSLHHSTEAFF

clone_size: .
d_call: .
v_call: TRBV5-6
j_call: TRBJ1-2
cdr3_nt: TGTGCCAGCAGCCCCCGACTCGAGGGCTACACCTTC
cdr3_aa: CASSPRLEGYTF

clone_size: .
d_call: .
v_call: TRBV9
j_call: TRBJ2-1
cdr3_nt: TGTGCCAGCAGCGTAAACAGCGGCCTGGCCTATGAGCAGTTCTTC
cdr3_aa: CASSVNSGLAYEQFF

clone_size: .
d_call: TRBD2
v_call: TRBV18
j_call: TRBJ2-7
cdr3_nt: TGTGCCAGCTCACCACGAGCGGGGGGGCCCTACGAGCAGTACTTC
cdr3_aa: CASSPRAGGPYEQYF

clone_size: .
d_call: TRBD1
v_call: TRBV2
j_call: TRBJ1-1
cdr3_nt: TGTGCCAGCGTACAGGGGCCCTCGAACACTGAAGCTTTCTTT
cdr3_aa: CASVQGPSNTEAFF

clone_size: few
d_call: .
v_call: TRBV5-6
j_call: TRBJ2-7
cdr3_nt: TGTGCCAGCAGCTTCAGGGGTCTAAGCTCCTACGAGCAGTACTTC
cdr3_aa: CASSFRGLSSYEQYF

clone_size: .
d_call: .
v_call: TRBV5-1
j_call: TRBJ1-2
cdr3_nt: TGCGCCAGCAGCTTCCTCACGGACTATGGCTACACCTTC
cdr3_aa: CASSFLTDYGYTF

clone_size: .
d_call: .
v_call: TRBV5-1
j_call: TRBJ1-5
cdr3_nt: TGCGCCAGCAGCTTCGACCCTAGGAGCAATCAGCCCCAGCATTTT
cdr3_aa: CASSFDPRSNQPQHF

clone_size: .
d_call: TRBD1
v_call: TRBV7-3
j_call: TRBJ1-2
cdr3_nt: TGTGCCAGCAGCTTAACGGGACAGGAGATCTATGGCTACACCTTC
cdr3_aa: CASSLTGQEIYGYTF

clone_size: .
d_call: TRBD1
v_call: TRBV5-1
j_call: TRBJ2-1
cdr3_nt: TGCGCCAGCAGCTTGGCTGCAGGGGGCAATGAGCAGTTCTTC
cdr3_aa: CASSLAAGGNEQFF

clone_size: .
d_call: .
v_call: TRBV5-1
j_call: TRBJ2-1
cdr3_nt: TGCGCCAGCAGCTTGGGTTTTAGCAGCTACAATGAGCAGTTCTTC
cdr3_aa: CASSLGFSSYNEQFF

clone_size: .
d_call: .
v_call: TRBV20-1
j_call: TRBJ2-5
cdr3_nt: TGCAGTGCTGAGATAGAGACCCAGTACTTC
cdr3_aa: CSAEIETQYF

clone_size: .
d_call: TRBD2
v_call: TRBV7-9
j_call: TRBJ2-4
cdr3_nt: TGTGCCAGCAGCCCCCCCGGGGAGTACACGGGGGGGTACTTC
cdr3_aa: CASSPPGEYTGGYF

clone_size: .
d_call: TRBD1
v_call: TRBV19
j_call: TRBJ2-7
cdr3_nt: TGTGCCAGTAGTCTAGCTGGGGACAGGGTAAGGAAGCAGTACTTC
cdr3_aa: CASSLAGDRVRKQYF

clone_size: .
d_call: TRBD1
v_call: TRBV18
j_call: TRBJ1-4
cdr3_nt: TGTGCCAGCTCACCTCCCGGACAGGGAGGTGGTGAAAAACTGTTTTTT
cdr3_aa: CASSPPGQGGGEKLFF

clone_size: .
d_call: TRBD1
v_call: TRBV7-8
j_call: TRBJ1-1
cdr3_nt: TGTGCCGCTGGCCCCGGACAGGCCTTTTCTCACACTGAAGCTTTCTTT
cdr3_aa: CAAGPGQAFSHTEAFF

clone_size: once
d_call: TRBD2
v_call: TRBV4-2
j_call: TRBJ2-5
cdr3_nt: TGTGCCAGCAGCCGGACTAGCGGGGGGGCAGAGACCCAGTACTTC
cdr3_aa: CASSRTSGGAETQYF

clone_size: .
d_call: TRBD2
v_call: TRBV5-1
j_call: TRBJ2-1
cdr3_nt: TGCGCCAGCAGCTTGGGACTAGCGGGGTCCTACAATGAGCAGTTCTTC
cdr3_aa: CASSLGLAGSYNEQFF

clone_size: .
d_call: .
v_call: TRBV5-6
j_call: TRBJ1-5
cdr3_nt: TGTGCCAGCAGCTTCGGTAGCAATCAGCCCCAGCATTTT
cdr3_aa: CASSFGSNQPQHF

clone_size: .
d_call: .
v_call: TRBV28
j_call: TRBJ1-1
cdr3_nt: TGTGCCAGCAGCTTAAGACAGAGAGAAGCTTTCTTT
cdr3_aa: CASSLRQREAFF

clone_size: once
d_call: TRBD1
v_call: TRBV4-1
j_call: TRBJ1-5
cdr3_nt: TGCGCCAGCAGCCAAAACAGGGGTCCCCAAATAATTGTCAATCAGCCCCAGCATTTT
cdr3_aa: CASSQNRGPQIIVNQPQHF

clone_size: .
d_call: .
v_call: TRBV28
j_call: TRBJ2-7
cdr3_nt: TGTGCCAGCAGCTTCCTGCACAGGGACCCAAGCGCGTACGAGCAGTACTTC
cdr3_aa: CASSFLHRDPSAYEQYF